Presented here are 15 T cell receptor gamma chains from one specimen sequenced in a study of Vδ1+ human thymocytes. These receptors' antigens are unknown. Extracted RNA was reverse transcribed into cDNA. Pooled V-gene forward primers with one constant-region reverse primer generated the CDR3 amplicons by multiplex PCR. TCRdb reanalysed the multiplex PCR reads via CATT. The sample lists about 27,000 gamma-chain clones, about a fifth occurring once. Study-wide results and caveats: Highly polyclonal TRG and TRD repertoires with Gaussian CDR3 length distributions appeared in thymus.

The specimen was Vdelta1+ gamma-delta thymocytes from the thymus. As to subset: FACS-sorted CD3+ TCRalphabeta- TCRVdelta1+ TCRVdelta2- thymocytes. The receptor set was obtained from a boy under two years old who had congenital heart surgery.

The chain links TRGV5 to TRGJ1 or TRGJ2. The ends lost 0 bases at V and 11 bases at J; junction bases unmatched: 4. Per germline, CDR1 VINAFY and CDR2 YDVSNSKD. The CDR3 has 11 residues. This CDR3 is CATWDRSEKLF. As DNA, the CDR3 is TGTGCCACCTGGGACAGGAGCGAGAAACTCTTT.

Only a few counts were recorded for this clone. Just one base apart from a much larger clone, this may be a read error. The V call is TRGV9, the J call TRGJ1 or TRGJ2. In germline, CDR1 is GITISATS, CDR2 ISYDGTV (reference sequence). The CDR3 totals 12 residues. After removal of 4 bases from V and 3 bases from J, the junction contained 3 bases not matched to a gene. This CDR3 is CALWDAYYKKLF. The CDR3 coding sequence is TGTGCCTTGTGGGATGCTTATTATAAGAAACTCTTT.

This clone showed up just a few times. A much bigger clone sits one base away, suggesting this may be a read error. V and J are TRGV5 and TRGJ1 or TRGJ2. The CDR3 is 11 amino acids. Losses at the gene ends were 4 bases for V and 5 bases for J; bases not matched to a gene: 2. Germline V gene sequence: CDR1 VINAFY, CDR2 YDVSNSKD. As DNA, the CDR3 is TGTGCCACCTGGGAAGATTATAAGAAACTCTTT. Amino acid sequence: CATWEDYKKLF.

This clone was detected a few times. The gene calls are TRGV5 and TRGJ1 or TRGJ2. This CDR3 contains 10 residues. Germline V lookup: CDR1 VINAFY, CDR2 YDVSNSKD. With V trimmed by 4 bases and J by 11 bases, 5 bases remained unmatched. This chain's CDR3 is CATWENEKLF. CDR3 bases: TGTGCCACCTGGGAGAATGAGAAACTCTTT.

The rearrangement joins TRGV5 to TRGJ1 or TRGJ2. Looked up from germline, CDR1 is VINAFY and CDR2 is YDVSNSKD. This CDR3 has 10 residues. Losses at the gene ends were 11 bases for V and 10 bases for J; bases not matched to a gene: 11. The CDR3 reads CAIHYGKKLF. As DNA, the CDR3 is TGTGCCATACATTATGGGAAGAAACTCTTT.

This clone is judged medium-sized (0.01 to 0.1%). Other nucleotide sequences from this sample produce the same CDR3. This rearrangement joins TRGV9 to TRGJ1 or TRGJ2. Trimming removed 5 bases from V and 4 bases from J; junction bases left unmatched: 11. From germline, CDR1 is GITISATS and CDR2 ISYDGTV (reference sequence). The CDR3 spans 14 residues. CDR3 sequence: CALWARGGYYKKLF. The CDR3 nucleotides are TGTGCCTTGTGGGCCCGAGGGGGATATTATAAGAAACTCTTT.

Only a few counts were recorded for this clone. This specimen includes other DNA sequences encoding the same CDR3. This sequence joins TRGV4 and TRGJP1. With 2 bases clipped from V and 10 bases from J, the junction kept 1 base outside the gene matches. From germline, CDR1 is EGSTGY and CDR2 YDSYTSSV. The length of the CDR3 is 11 residues. The CDR3, as DNA: TGTGCCACCTGGGATGTTTGGTTCAAGATATTT. Its protein product is CATWDVWFKIF.

This clone was detected only a few times. The chain recombines TRGV2 with TRGJ1 or TRGJ2. V lost 0 bases and J lost 10; bases outside the gene matches: 15. Germline CDR1 and CDR2: EGSNGY and YDSYNSKV. The CDR3 totals 15 residues. The CDR3 loop is CATWDGLPPMPKKLF. Here the CDR3 DNA reads TGTGCCACCTGGGACGGGCTCCCCCCCATGCCGAAGAAACTCTTT.

V gene TRGV4 combines with J gene TRGJ1 or TRGJ2. The CDR3 is 12 amino acids. The ends lost 0 bases at V and 8 bases at J; junction bases unmatched: 4. Looked up from germline, CDR1 is EGSTGY and CDR2 is YDSYTSSV. CDR3 bases: TGTGCCACCTGGGATGGGTCCAATAAGAAACTCTTT. This codes for CATWDGSNKKLF.

The table lists this clone with a few counts. Other DNA sequences in the same sample also yield this CDR3. V usage is TRGV5 and J usage is TRGJ1 or TRGJ2. Germline-derived CDR1 and CDR2 are VINAFY and YDVSNSKD. With 0 bases clipped from V and 6 bases from J, the junction kept 8 bases outside the gene matches. The CDR3 length is 14 residues. Here the CDR3 reads CATWDRRLGYKKLF. CDR3 DNA sequence: TGTGCCACCTGGGACAGGCGGCTTGGTTATAAGAAACTCTTT.

The rearrangement links TRGV9 to TRGJ1 or TRGJ2. Germline values: CDR1 GITISATS, CDR2 ISYDGTV (reference sequence). The J segment lost 3 bases and the V segment lost 0 bases, leaving 14 bases of the junction unmatched. This CDR3 has 17 amino acids. Here the CDR3 reads CALWEVLFGRFYYKKLF. CDR3 in DNA: TGTGCCTTGTGGGAGGTGCTCTTCGGACGATTTTATTATAAGAAACTCTTT.

This clone has only a few counts. This sequence may be a read error, since a much larger clone differs from it by one base. The same CDR3 arises from other DNA sequences in this sample as well. This chain links TRGV2 with TRGJ1 or TRGJ2. Trimming at V came to 0 bases and at J to 6 bases, leaving 2 bases not matched to a gene. Looked up from germline, CDR1 is EGSNGY and CDR2 is YDSYNSKV. This CDR3 is 12 amino acids long. CDR3 nucleotide sequence: TGTGCCACCTGGGACGGGAGTTATAAGAAACTCTTT. This translates into CATWDGSYKKLF.

This chain connects TRGV3 to TRGJ1 or TRGJ2. This CDR3 has 14 residues. Germline-derived CDR1 and CDR2 are VTNTFY and YDVSTARD (reference sequence). Unmatched junction bases numbered 19, after V lost 5 bases and J lost 12 bases. The CDR3 loop reads CATWALTSAPRKLF. CDR3 sequence (DNA): TGTGCCACCTGGGCGCTTACCTCCGCTCCCAGGAAACTCTTT.

This rearrangement joins TRGV9 to TRGJ1 or TRGJ2. The CDR3 length is 12 residues. The V segment lost 0 bases and the J segment 8 bases; nucleotides outside the gene matches: 4. Germline V gene sequence: CDR1 GITISATS, CDR2 ISYDGTV (reference sequence). The CDR3 DNA reads TGTGCCTTGTGGGAGGTGCGCAATAAGAAACTCTTT. Amino acid sequence: CALWEVRNKKLF.

This clone turned up a few times. This rearrangement joins TRGV3 to TRGJ1 or TRGJ2. CDR1 and CDR2 (germline): VTNTFY, YDVSTARD (reference sequence). Trimming cost V 0 bases and J 0 bases; bases outside gene matches: 11. CDR3 size: 17 residues. The CDR3 sequence: CATWDRPLFSNYYKKLF. CDR3 coding DNA: TGTGCCACCTGGGACAGGCCCCTATTTTCGAATTATTATAAGAAACTCTTT.